The 10 T cell receptor beta chains given below trace back to one sample, sequenced in a study of T cells and Merkel cell carcinoma outcomes (dated by TCRdb to the early 2020s). The library was prepared using the immunoSEQ multiplex PCR assay. TCRdb mirrors the immuneACCESS table, restricted to in-frame sequences. Some clones are absent from its copies; in checked studies, under half trace to an unresolved V gene, and the reason for the others is unknown. Within this sample are fewer than 25,000 clones, with roughly 87% of them counted one time only. The ten largest clones add up to approximately 3.1% of the sample. The sample comprised tumor tissue from Merkel cell carcinoma. Receptors originate from a human donor with Merkel cell carcinoma.

The chain joins TRBV25-1 to TRBJ2-7; a weak D match, TRBD1 (6 bases). Germline values: CDR1 MGHDK, CDR2 SYGVNS. V lost 1 base to trimming and J lost 3 bases, with 19 bases between them. This CDR3 contains 17 residues. The CDR3 is CASSEFLQGHRNYEQYF. The CDR3 bases are TGTGCCAGCAGTGAATTTTTACAGGGTCATAGAAACTACGAGCAGTACTTC.

The rearrangement joins TRBV5-1 to TRBJ1-1; 7 nucleotides agree with TRBD1. The length of the CDR3 is 14 residues. V shed 3 bases and J 7 bases; nucleotides not matched to a gene: 9. Germline V CDR1 and CDR2: SGHRS, YFSETQ. The CDR3 loop is CASSWGTVQLEAFF. The CDR3 DNA follows: TGCGCCAGCAGCTGGGGGACAGTTCAACTTGAAGCTTTCTTT.

The V and J genes are TRBV7-9 and TRBJ1-6; D call uncertain. CDR1 is SEHNR and CDR2 is FQNEAQ in the germline V gene (reference sequence). The length of the CDR3 is 12 residues. Trimming pared 2 bases from V and 8 bases from J, leaving 4 bases between. The CDR3 sequence is CASSLLDSPLHF. CDR3 DNA sequence: TGTGCCAGCAGCTTACTGGATTCACCCCTCCACTTT.

The CDR3 DNA reads TGTGCCAGTAGTATCCCAGGGGTCGACTACGAGCAGTACTTC. Protein: CASSIPGVDYEQYF. This chain links TRBV19 with TRBJ2-7, with a weak D call TRBD1 (6 bases). The CDR3 is made up of 14 amino acids. Germline V gene data show CDR1 as LNHDA and CDR2 as SQIVND (reference sequence). V was clipped by 3 bases and J by 3 bases, with 12 bases between them.

The CDR3 DNA sequence: TGTGCCAGCAGTGGGATATCGGGGTCCGCGGGTGGCTACACCTTC. Translated, it gives CASSGISGSAGGYTF. V gene TRBV2 combines with J gene TRBJ1-2; no definite D call. In germline, CDR1 is SNHLY, CDR2 FYNNEI. Trimming cost V 4 bases and J 7 bases, with 19 bases left between them. CDR3 length: 15 amino acids.

The rearrangement links TRBV5-5 to TRBJ1-2; D is undetermined. The ends were cut back, 2 bases at V and 4 bases at J, with 15 bases in the middle. The CDR3 is 15 amino acids. Looked up from germline, CDR1 is SGHKS and CDR2 is YYEKEE (reference sequence). As DNA, the CDR3 is TGTGCCAGCAGCTTAGCACCCGGGGTCCTCTATGGCTACACCTTC. Translation gives CASSLAPGVLYGYTF.

The V call is TRBV5-1, the J call TRBJ2-7, with D unresolved. V lost 0 bases, J lost 0 bases, and 13 bases lay in between. The CDR3 loop spans 16 amino acids. The germline V gene has CDR1 SGHRS and CDR2 YFSETQ. The CDR3 DNA follows: TGCGCCAGCAGCTTGGAACCAGCAACCCACTCCTACGAGCAGTACTTC. It is translated as CASSLEPATHSYEQYF.

The CDR3 nucleotides read TGTGCCAGCAGTCAGGGCAGGGGCCCAGAGACCCAGTACTTC. Its protein is CASSQGRGPETQYF. V usage is TRBV27 and J usage is TRBJ2-5; D is perhaps TRBD1 (6 bases). The germline V and J ends were trimmed by 5 bases and 4 bases, with 14 bases remaining between them. Germline V lookup: CDR1 MNHEY, CDR2 SMNVEV (reference sequence). There are 14 residues in the CDR3.

The chain couples TRBV18 to TRBJ2-5; D gene unclear. The CDR3 extends over 13 amino acids. V was trimmed by 3 bases and J by 6 bases, leaving 11 bases between them. Per the germline V gene, CDR1 is KGHSH and CDR2 is LQKENI. This chain's CDR3 is CASSPDKKKTQYF. The CDR3 DNA follows: TGTGCCAGCTCACCTGACAAAAAAAAGACCCAGTACTTC.

A remark on this clone: A junction boundary mismatches the germline segment, possibly from a read error. V usage is TRBV18 and J usage is TRBJ1-2; D ambiguous. CDR3 length equals 16 residues. Germline V gene sequence: CDR1 KGHSH, CDR2 LQKENI. CDR3 amino acids: CASSPTDRLANYGYTF. The CDR3 DNA follows: TGTGCCAGCTCACCCACCGATCGACTAGCTAACTATGGCTACACTTTC.